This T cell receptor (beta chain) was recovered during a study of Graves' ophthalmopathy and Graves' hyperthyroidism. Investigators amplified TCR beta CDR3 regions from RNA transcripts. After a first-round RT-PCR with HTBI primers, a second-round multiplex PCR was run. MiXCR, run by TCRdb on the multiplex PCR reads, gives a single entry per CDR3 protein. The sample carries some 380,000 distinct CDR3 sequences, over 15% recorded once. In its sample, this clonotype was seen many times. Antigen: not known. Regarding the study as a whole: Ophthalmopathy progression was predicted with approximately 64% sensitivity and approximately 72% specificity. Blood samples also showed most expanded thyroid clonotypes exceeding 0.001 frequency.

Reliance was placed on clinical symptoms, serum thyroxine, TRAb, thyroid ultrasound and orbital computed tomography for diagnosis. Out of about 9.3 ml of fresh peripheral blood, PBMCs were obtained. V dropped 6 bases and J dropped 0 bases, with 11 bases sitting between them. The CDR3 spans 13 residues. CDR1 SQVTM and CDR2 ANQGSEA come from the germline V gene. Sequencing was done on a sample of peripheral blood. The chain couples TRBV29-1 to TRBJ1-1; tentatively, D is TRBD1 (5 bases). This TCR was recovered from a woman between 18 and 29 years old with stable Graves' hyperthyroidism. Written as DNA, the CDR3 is TGCAGCGTGGGGGAAAACATGAACACTGAAGCTTTCTTT. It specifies CSVGENMNTEAFF.